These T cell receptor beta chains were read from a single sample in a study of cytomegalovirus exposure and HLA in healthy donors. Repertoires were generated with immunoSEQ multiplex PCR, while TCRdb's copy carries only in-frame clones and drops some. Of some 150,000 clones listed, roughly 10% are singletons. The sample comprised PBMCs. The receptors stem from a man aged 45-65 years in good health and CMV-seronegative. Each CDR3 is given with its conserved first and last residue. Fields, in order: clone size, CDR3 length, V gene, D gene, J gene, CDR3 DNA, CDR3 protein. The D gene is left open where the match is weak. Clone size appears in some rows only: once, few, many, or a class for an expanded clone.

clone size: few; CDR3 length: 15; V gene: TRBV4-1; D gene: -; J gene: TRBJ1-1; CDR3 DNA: TGCGCCAGCAGCCAAGTCCCAGTCGCGGGCACTGAAGCTTTCTTT; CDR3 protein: CASSQVPVAGTEAFF
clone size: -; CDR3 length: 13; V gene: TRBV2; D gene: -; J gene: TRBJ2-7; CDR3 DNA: TGTGCCACCGGTACAGGTGTAGTGTACGAGCAGTACTTC; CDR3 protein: CATGTGVVYEQYF
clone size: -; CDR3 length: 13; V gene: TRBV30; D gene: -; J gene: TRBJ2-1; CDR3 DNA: TGTGCCTGGAGTGGCCTATCCTACAATGAGCAGTTCTTC; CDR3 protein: CAWSGLSYNEQFF
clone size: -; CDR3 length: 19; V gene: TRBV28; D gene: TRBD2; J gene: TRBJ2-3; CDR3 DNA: TGTGCCAGCAGTTTGGTGGTAGCGGGAGGGATGGGGGGCACAGATACGCAGTATTTT; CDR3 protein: CASSLVVAGGMGGTDTQYF
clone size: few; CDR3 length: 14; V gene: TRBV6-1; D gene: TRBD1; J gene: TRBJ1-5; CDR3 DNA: TGTGCCAGCAGTATTAGACAGGGAAATCAGCCCCAGCATTTT; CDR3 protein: CASSIRQGNQPQHF
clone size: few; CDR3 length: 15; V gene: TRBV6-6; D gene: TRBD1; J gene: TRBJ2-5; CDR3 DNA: TGTGCCAGCAGTTTCCCAGGGACAGGCAAAGAGACCCAGTACTTC; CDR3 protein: CASSFPGTGKETQYF
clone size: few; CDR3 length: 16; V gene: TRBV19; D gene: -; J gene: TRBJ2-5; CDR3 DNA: TGTGCCAGTAGTATGTCGGATCAGGGGAATAGGGAGACCCAGTACTTC; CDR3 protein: CASSMSDQGNRETQYF
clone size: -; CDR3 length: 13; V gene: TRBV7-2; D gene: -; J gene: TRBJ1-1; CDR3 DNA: TGTGCCAGCAGCCGGGGGGCGGGGGAAGAAGCTTTCTTT; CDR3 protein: CASSRGAGEEAFF
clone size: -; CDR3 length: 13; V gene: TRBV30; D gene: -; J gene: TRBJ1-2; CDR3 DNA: TGTGCCTGTCAGGGAGCGGGGGGCTATGGCTACACCTTC; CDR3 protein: CACQGAGGYGYTF
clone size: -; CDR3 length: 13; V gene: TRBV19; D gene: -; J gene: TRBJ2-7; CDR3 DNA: TGTGCCAGTACCCCAGGGGATCCATACGAGCAGTACTTC; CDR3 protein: CASTPGDPYEQYF
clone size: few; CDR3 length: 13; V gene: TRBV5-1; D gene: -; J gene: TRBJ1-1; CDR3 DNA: TGCGCCAGCAGCTTCCAGGCGAACACTGAAGCTTTCTTT; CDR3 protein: CASSFQANTEAFF
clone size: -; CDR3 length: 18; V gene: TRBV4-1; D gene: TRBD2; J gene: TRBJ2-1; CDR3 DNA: TGCGCTTCGCAGGGGGGACTAGCGGGAGGTAGGTCCTACAATGAGCAGTTCTTC; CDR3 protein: CASQGGLAGGRSYNEQFF
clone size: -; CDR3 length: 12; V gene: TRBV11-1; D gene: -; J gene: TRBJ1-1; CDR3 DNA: TGTGCCAGCAGCTTTTCAGACACTGAAGCTTTCTTT; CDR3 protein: CASSFSDTEAFF
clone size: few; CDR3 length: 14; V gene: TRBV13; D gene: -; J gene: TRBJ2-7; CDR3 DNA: TGTGCCAGCAGCCCTAGAGGATACTCCTACGAGCAGTACTTC; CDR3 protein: CASSPRGYSYEQYF
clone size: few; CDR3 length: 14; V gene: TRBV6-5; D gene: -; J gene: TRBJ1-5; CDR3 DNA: TGTGCCACTTCCGTGGGGAGAGGCAATCAGCCCCAGCATTTT; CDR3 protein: CATSVGRGNQPQHF
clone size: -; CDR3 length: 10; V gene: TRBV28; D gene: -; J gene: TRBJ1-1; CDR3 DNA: TGTGCCACCCGGGGGACTGAAGCTTTCTTT; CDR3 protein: CATRGTEAFF
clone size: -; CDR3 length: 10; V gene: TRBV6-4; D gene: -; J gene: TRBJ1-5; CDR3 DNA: TGTGCCAGCAGTTGCGAACCCCAGCATTTT; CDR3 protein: CASSCEPQHF
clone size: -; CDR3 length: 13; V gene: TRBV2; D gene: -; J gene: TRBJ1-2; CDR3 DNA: TGTGCCAGCAGTGCAAGGGAGAACTATGGCTACACCTTC; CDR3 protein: CASSARENYGYTF
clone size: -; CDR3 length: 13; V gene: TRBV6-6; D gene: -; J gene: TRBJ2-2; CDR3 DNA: TGTGCCAGCGGGGGGGCTAACACCGGGGAGCTGTTTTTT; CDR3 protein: CASGGANTGELFF
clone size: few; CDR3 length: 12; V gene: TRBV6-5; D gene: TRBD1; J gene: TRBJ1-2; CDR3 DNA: TGTGCCAGCAGATTTACCACAGGGGTTTACACCTTC; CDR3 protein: CASRFTTGVYTF
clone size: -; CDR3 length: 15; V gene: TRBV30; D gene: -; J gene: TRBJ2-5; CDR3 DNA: TGTGCCTGGAGTGTGGGGGGTCTGTACCAAGAGACCCAGTACTTC; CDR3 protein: CAWSVGGLYQETQYF
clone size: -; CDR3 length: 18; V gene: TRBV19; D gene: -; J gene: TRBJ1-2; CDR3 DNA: TGTGCCAGTAGTCCGGGCTTCCGACAGCCCCGACCCGAATATGGCTACACCTTC; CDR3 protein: CASSPGFRQPRPEYGYTF
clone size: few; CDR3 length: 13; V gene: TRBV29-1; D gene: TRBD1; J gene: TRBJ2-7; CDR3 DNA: TGCAGCGGAGCACAGGGGGCATTGAGCGAGCAGTACTTC; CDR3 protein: CSGAQGALSEQYF
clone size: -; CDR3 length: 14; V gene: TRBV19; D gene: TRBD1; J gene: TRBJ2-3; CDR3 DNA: TGTGCCAGTAGTGACAGGGGCCAGGGAGATACGCAGTATTTT; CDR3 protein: CASSDRGQGDTQYF
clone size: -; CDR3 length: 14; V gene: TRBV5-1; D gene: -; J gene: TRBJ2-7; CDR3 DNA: TGCGCCAGCGCACGGGACACTAGCTCCTACGAGCAGTACTTC; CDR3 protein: CASARDTSSYEQYF
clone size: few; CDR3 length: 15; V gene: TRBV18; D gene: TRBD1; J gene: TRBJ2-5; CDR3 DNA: TGTGCCAGCTCACCTTGGGACAGGGCACAAGAGACCCAGTACTTC; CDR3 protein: CASSPWDRAQETQYF
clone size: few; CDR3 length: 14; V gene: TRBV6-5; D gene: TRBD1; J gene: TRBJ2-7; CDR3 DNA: TGTGCCAGCAGTTCGACAGGGTTGGGCTACGAGCAGTACTTC; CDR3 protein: CASSSTGLGYEQYF
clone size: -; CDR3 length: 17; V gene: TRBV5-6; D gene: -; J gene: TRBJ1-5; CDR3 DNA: TGTGCCAGCAGCTTCGGTCCCTCTCAAACCCCGGGTCAGCCCCAGCATTTT; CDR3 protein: CASSFGPSQTPGQPQHF
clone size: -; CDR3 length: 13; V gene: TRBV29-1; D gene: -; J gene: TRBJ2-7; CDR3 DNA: TGCAGCGTTGAAGCCGTAGGGGCGCGCGAGCAGTACTTC; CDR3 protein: CSVEAVGAREQYF
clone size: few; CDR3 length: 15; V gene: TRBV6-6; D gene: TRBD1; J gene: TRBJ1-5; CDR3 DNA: TGTGCCAGCAGCCTCGGACAGGGATACAATCAGCCCCAGCATTTT; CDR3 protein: CASSLGQGYNQPQHF
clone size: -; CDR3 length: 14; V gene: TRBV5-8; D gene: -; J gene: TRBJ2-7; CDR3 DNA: TGTGCCAGCAGCTTGGGACAGTCCTCCTACGAGCAGTACTTC; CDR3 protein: CASSLGQSSYEQYF
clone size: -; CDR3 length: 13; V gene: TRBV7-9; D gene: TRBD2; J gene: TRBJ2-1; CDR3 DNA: TGTGCCAGCAGCACTAGCGGGAGGGATGAGCAGTTCTTC; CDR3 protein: CASSTSGRDEQFF
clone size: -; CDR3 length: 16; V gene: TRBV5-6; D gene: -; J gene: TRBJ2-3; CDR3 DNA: TGTGCCAGCACCTTCCGCGGGGCCCATATCACAGATACGCAGTATTTT; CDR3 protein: CASTFRGAHITDTQYF
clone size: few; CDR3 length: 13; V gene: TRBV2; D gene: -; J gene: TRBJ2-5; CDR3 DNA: TGTGCCAGCAGTGCCAGGCTCCAAGAGACCCAGTACTTC; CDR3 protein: CASSARLQETQYF
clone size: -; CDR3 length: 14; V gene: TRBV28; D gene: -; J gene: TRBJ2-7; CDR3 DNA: TGTGCCAGCAGCTACCTGGACGGGGATTACGAGCAGTACTTC; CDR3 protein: CASSYLDGDYEQYF
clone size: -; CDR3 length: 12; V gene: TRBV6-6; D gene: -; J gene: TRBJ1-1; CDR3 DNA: TGTGCCAGCAGCACAGACGGTTTTGAAGCTTTCTTT; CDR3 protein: CASSTDGFEAFF